This paragraph reports one T cell receptor (beta chain). Its antigen is undetermined. The sample is drawn from a study of shared clonotypes between healthy human individuals. Study in general: For every donor, three CD4 naive, three CD4 memory, two CD8 naive and one CD8 memory plates were used. Study conclusions and caveats: Four donors held approximately 4.5% of naive CD4 clonotypes in common.

Nashville, Tennessee was home to all donors, each a Caucasian adult. V shed 4 bases and J shed 1 base, with 11 bases lying between them. Per the germline V gene, CDR1 is MDHEN and CDR2 is SYDVKM. The CDR3 has 14 amino acids. Libraries were prepared by immunoSEQ multiplex PCR; TCRdb keeps only in-frame clonotypes and omits some of them. Of 150,000 to 200,000 clones listed, 80% to 95% are singletons. The rearrangement joins TRBV28 to TRBJ2-7; D ambiguous. Sequencing was done on a sample of naive CD4+ T cells sorted from blood. Subset meaning: CD45RA+ positively selected. The origin of this receptor is a woman in her 30s in good health. CDR3 in amino acids: CASSSPALSYEQYF. The CDR3 DNA sequence: TGTGCCAGCAGTTCGCCGGCTCTTTCCTACGAGCAGTACTTC.